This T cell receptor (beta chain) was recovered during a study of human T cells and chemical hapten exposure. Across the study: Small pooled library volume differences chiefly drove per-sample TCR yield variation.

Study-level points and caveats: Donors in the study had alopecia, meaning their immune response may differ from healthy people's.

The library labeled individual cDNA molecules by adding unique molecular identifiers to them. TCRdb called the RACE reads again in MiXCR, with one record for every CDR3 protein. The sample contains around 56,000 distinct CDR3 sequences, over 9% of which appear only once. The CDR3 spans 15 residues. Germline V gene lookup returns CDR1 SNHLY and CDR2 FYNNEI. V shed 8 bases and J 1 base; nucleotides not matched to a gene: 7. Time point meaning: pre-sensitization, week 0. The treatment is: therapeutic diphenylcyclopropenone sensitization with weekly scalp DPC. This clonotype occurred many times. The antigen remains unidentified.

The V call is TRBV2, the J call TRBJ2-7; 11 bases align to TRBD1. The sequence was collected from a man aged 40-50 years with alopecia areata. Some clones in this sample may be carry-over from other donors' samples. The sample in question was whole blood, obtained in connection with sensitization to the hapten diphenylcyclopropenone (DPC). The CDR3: CASGPRDRGSYEQYF. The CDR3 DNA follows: TGTGCCAGCGGTCCGCGGGACAGGGGGTCCTACGAGCAGTACTTC.